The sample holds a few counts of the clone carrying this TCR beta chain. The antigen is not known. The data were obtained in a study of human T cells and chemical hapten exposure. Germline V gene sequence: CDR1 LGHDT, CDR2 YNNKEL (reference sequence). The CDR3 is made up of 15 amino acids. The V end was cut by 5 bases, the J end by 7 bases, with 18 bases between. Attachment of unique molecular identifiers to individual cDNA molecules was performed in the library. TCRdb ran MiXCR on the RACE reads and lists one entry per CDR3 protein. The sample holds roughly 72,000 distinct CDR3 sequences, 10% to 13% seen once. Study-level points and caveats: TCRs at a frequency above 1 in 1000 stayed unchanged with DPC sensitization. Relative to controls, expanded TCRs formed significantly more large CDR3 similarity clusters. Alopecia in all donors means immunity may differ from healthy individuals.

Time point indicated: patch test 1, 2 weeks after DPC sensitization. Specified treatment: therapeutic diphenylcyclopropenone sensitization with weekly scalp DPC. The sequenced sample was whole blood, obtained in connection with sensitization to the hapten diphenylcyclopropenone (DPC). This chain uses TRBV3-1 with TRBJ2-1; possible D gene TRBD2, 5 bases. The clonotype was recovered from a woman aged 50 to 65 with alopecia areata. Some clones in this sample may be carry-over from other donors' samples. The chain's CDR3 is CASSEGDIRKNEQFF. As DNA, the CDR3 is TGTGCCAGCAGCGAGGGAGATATCAGAAAAAATGAGCAGTTCTTC.